The 5 T cell receptor beta chains in this list originate from one sample, sequenced in a study of T cells after yellow fever vaccination. One entry per CDR3 protein results from TCRdb running MiXCR on the 5' RACE reads. The sample yields almost 600,000 distinct CDR3 sequences, approximately 15% seen once. The specimen was PBMCs, collected on the day of the yellow fever booster vaccination. These receptors were taken from a young man who received the YFV17D yellow fever vaccine.

There are a few counts of this clonotype. This chain links TRBV4-2 with TRBJ2-5; the D is unclear. There are 15 residues in the CDR3. The V gene's germline CDR1 is LGHNA and CDR2 YNFKEQ. Trimming left V 0 bases short and J 2 bases short, with 10 bases between. The CDR3: CASSQDHGVQETQYF. DNA for the CDR3: TGTGCCAGCAGCCAAGATCACGGAGTACAAGAGACCCAGTACTTC.

This clonotype was counted a few times. The chain carries TRBV6-2 or TRBV6-3 and TRBJ2-1, with 8 bases fitting TRBD2. The CDR3 is 16 residues long. Germline V gene lookup returns CDR1 MNHEY and CDR2 SVGEGT. V lost 3 bases and J lost 5; bases outside the gene matches: 9. The chain's CDR3 is CASSYLGLAVHNEQFF. For the CDR3, the DNA is TGTGCCAGCAGTTATCTCGGACTAGCCGTCCACAATGAGCAGTTCTTC.

This clonotype was recorded a few times. The chain is built from TRBV29-1 and TRBJ2-1, with 7 bases matching TRBD2. The ends lost 2 bases at V and 4 bases at J; junction bases unmatched: 5. The CDR3 runs 14 residues. The germline CDR1 and CDR2 sequences are SQVTM and ANQGSEA. The CDR3 DNA follows: TGCAGCGTTGAATCGGCTAGCGGTTACAATGAGCAGTTCTTC. Translation: CSVESASGYNEQFF.

The chain joins TRBV6-5 to TRBJ2-2; either TRBD1 or TRBD2 may fit D (7 bases each). The germline V and J ends were trimmed by 4 bases and 4 bases, with 22 bases remaining between them. The V gene's germline CDR1 is MNHEY and CDR2 SVGAGI. The CDR3 is made up of 18 amino acids. Written as DNA, the CDR3 is TGTGCCAGCAGTTTACTGGGGAGGGGGCGGGGAGGCACCGGGGAGCTGTTTTTT. As protein: CASSLLGRGRGGTGELFF.

The V gene is TRBV12-3 or TRBV12-4, the J gene TRBJ2-6; D may be TRBD1 (5 bases). The CDR3 covers 16 residues. Trimming removed 10 bases from V and 4 bases from J, with 20 bases in between. CDR3 nucleotides: TGTGCCATCCTACCCCCAGGGCGAGGAGGGGCCAACGTCCTGACTTTC. The encoded protein is CAILPPGRGGANVLTF.